This T cell receptor beta chain originates from a study of cytomegalovirus exposure and HLA in healthy donors. PCR employed 60 Vbeta and 13 Jbeta primers. Assay used: immunoSEQ multiplex PCR; TCRdb lists only in-frame clones, some missing. The sample has roughly 200,000 clones, and its top ten clones hold 1.1%. V lost 0 bases and J lost 2, with 15 bases in between. This CDR3 is 16 amino acids long. CDR1 is SGHRS and CDR2 is YFSETQ in the germline V gene. The V and J genes are TRBV5-1 and TRBJ2-7; perhaps TRBD1 as D (5 bases). The clonotype originates from a girl aged 2 to 9 in good health and CMV-seropositive. The sample consisted of PBMCs. The CDR3, as DNA: TGCGCCAGCAGCTTGGAGTCCCCAGGGATTCCCTACGAGCAGTACTTC. Amino acids: CASSLESPGIPYEQYF.